This is a list of T cell receptor beta chains from one sample in a study of T cells in tumors after PD-1 blockade. Sequencing used immunoSEQ multiplex PCR; TCRdb keeps in-frame clones, though not all of them. The sample has 55,000 to 65,000 clones, around 80% seen once; the top ten hold about an eighth. The starting material was PBMCs, obtained before anti-PD-1 treatment. The receptor source for this set is a human donor with basal cell carcinoma. Both conserved end residues are part of each CDR3. The D gene is left open where the match is weak. Clone size appears in some rows only: once, few, many, or a class for an expanded clone.

TRBJ2-7,TRBV24-1,TRBD1,medium-sized,CATSDPGQAYEQYF,TGTGCCACCAGTGACCCGGGACAGGCCTACGAGCAGTACTTC
TRBJ2-1,TRBV11-3,TRBD2,.,CASTMGLAGGSSYNEQFF,TGTGCCAGCACCATGGGCCTAGCGGGGGGTAGCTCCTACAATGAGCAGTTCTTC
TRBJ2-1,TRBV13,.,.,CASSLAGVNYNEQFF,TGTGCCAGCAGCTTAGCAGGGGTCAATTACAATGAGCAGTTCTTC
TRBJ2-1,TRBV3-1/TRBV3-2,TRBD2,many,CASTLGGGTNNEQFF,TGTGCCAGCACCTTGGGCGGGGGAACAAACAATGAGCAGTTCTTC
TRBJ1-4,TRBV18,.,.,CASSRANEKLFF,TGTGCCAGCTCGCGGGCCAATGAAAAACTGTTTTTT
TRBJ2-2,TRBV6-4,TRBD2,.,CASSDSSGFTGELFF,TGTGCCAGCAGTGATTCTAGCGGCTTCACCGGGGAGCTGTTTTTT
TRBJ2-7,TRBV9,TRBD1,.,CASSVAGTGVNEQYF,TGTGCCAGCAGCGTAGCAGGGACAGGGGTTAACGAGCAGTACTTC
TRBJ1-2,TRBV9,TRBD1,.,CASSGTGEGPFGYTF,TGTGCCAGCAGCGGGACAGGGGAGGGGCCATTCGGCTACACCTTC
TRBJ1-5,TRBV30,.,.,CAWSVQPQHF,TGTGCCTGGAGTGTCCAGCCCCAGCATTTT
TRBJ2-2,TRBV7-6,.,few,CASSTQSGLTFPGELFF,TGTGCCAGCAGCACGCAATCCGGGCTGACGTTCCCCGGGGAGCTGTTTTTT
TRBJ2-1,TRBV19,TRBD1,once,CASSTPGQSNEQFF,TGTGCCAGTAGTACCCCGGGACAGAGCAATGAGCAGTTCTTC
TRBJ1-3,TRBV9,.,.,CASSVVDQSSGNTIYF,TGTGCCAGCAGCGTAGTTGACCAGAGCTCTGGAAACACCATATATTTT
TRBJ1-1,TRBV5-1,.,few,CASREGRTEAFF,TGCGCCAGCAGAGAAGGGAGGACTGAAGCTTTCTTT
TRBJ2-2,TRBV19,.,few,CASSREVNTGELFF,TGTGCCAGTAGTCGAGAGGTGAACACCGGGGAGCTGTTTTTT
TRBJ2-2,TRBV7-8,TRBD2,.,CASSWGTSGGPNTGELFF,TGTGCCAGCAGCTGGGGGACTAGCGGGGGGCCGAACACCGGGGAGCTGTTTTTT
TRBJ1-3,TRBV6-5,.,.,CASSYSPGAGGNTIYF,TGTGCCAGCAGTTACTCCCCAGGGGCGGGTGGAAACACCATATATTTT
TRBJ2-4,TRBV7-2,TRBD2,.,CASSSNPLAVQYF,TGTGCCAGCAGCTCAAACCCGCTAGCGGTTCAGTACTTC
TRBJ2-6,TRBV11-2,TRBD1,.,CASSPGTGRASGANVLTF,TGTGCCAGCAGCCCGGGGACAGGGAGGGCCTCTGGGGCCAACGTCCTGACTTTC
TRBJ2-7,TRBV6-5,TRBD1,.,CASKIGGQGQYEQYF,TGTGCCAGCAAAATAGGGGGACAGGGTCAGTACGAGCAGTACTTC
TRBJ2-3,TRBV9,TRBD2,.,CASEKGLAGGPIQNHTQYF,TGTGCCAGCGAAAAAGGGCTAGCGGGGGGCCCGATTCAGAACCATACGCAGTATTTT
TRBJ1-1,TRBV6-4,.,.,CASSEGAFAEAFF,TGTGCCAGCAGTGAGGGAGCGTTTGCTGAAGCTTTCTTT
TRBJ1-4,TRBV2,.,.,CASSDDRGKLFF,TGTGCCAGCAGTGATGATCGTGGAAAACTGTTTTTT